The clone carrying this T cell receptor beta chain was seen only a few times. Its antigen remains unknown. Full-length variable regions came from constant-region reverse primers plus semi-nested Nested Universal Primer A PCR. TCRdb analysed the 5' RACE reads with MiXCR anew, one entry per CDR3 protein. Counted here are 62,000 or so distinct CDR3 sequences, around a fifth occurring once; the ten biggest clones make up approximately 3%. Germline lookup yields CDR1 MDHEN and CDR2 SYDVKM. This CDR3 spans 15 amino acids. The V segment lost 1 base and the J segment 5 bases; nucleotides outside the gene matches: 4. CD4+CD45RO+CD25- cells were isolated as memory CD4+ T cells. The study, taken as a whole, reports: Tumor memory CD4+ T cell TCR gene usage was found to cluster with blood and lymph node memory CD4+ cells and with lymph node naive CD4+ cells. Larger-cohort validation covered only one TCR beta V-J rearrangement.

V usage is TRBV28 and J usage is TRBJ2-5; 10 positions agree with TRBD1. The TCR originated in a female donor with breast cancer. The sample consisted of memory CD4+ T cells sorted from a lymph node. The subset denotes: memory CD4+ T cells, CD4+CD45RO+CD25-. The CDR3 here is CASSLLGQGRETQYF. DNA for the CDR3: TGTGCCAGCAGTTTATTGGGACAGGGGAGGGAGACCCAGTACTTC.